This note documents a single T cell receptor (beta chain) sequence. Its antigen is unidentified. The CDR3 runs to 15 residues. V gave up 5 bases and J gave up 0 bases; unmatched junction bases: 5. Per germline, CDR1 SGHRS and CDR2 YFSETQ. This sample was included in a study of T-cell reconstitution after alpha-beta-depleted transplantation in children. Study-level results: Counts and diversity of T cells one year after transplant came mostly from newly produced T cells.

A TCRbeta library incorporating unique molecular identifiers was prepared. TCRdb independently ran MiXCR on the PCR reads; one entry per CDR3 protein. The data contain 250,000 to 350,000 distinct CDR3 sequences, around 20% of them singletons. The specimen was PBMCs, mostly from graft donor cells, collected 180 days after TCRalphabeta/CD19-depleted stem cell transplant. The TCR comes from a male patient aged 10 to 17 who had a stem cell transplant for acute lymphoblastic leukemia, so the T cells may come from the graft donor. This chain connects TRBV5-1 to TRBJ2-7, with 10 bases identical to TRBD2. The CDR3 spells CASSRIAGGSYEQYF. The CDR3 DNA is TGCGCCAGCAGTCGGATAGCGGGAGGCTCCTACGAGCAGTACTTC.